The sequence of this TCR beta chain was determined in a study of CD8 T cells in Susac syndrome. General study points: Total CD8+ repertoires held approximately 17 Susac-specific public clones, while CD8+ TEMRA repertoires held several. In Susac syndrome, CD8+ expansion was highest in TEMRA and active disease.

Germline V gene lookup returns CDR1 SGDLS and CDR2 YYNGEE. The trim removed 0 bases at V and 6 bases at J, leaving 6 bases unmatched. This CDR3 spans 15 amino acids. Fulfillment of recently defined diagnostic criteria for definite or probable disease was shown by the patients with Susac syndrome. On this clonotype itself: Its cognate antigen is unknown.

The RNA, about 0.5 to 1 ug, was put through reverse transcription using random hexamers. immunoSEQ multiplex PCR amplified TCR beta CDR3 across 54 Vbeta, 13 Jbeta. Using its own MiXCR run on the immunoSEQ multiplex PCR reads, TCRdb lists one record per CDR3 protein. The table has 95,000 to 150,000 distinct CDR3 sequences, roughly 94% seen once. This clonotype was obtained from a human donor with Susac syndrome. The chain joins TRBV9 to TRBJ1-1, with TRBD1 matching over 9 bases. The sequenced sample consisted of CD8+ T cells from PBMCs. CDR3 region: CASSVEGDRVAEAFF. As DNA, the CDR3 is TGTGCCAGCAGCGTAGAGGGGGACAGGGTGGCTGAAGCTTTCTTT.